The 21 T cell receptor beta chains in this list originate from one sample, sequenced in a study of OX40 agonist ivuxolimab in advanced cancers. Sequenced by immunoSEQ multiplex PCR; TCRdb stores in-frame clones only, minus some. The sample holds around 41,000 clones; around nine tenths are singletons and the top ten take approximately 15%. The input for sequencing was CD4+ or CD8+ T cells sorted from blood, taken in a trial of the OX40 agonist ivuxolimab. These receptors originate from an adult with an advanced solid tumor such as melanoma, head and neck, liver or kidney cancer.

CDR3 amino acids: CASSKQGVNEQFF. For the CDR3, the DNA is TGTGCCAGTAGTAAACAGGGGGTCAATGAGCAGTTCTTC. The V gene is TRBV19, the J gene TRBJ2-1, with 8 bases matching TRBD1. Per the germline V gene, CDR1 is LNHDA and CDR2 is SQIVND (reference sequence). V lost 4 bases to trimming and J lost 6 bases; unmatched junction nucleotides: 2. The CDR3 consists of 13 residues.

The chain carries TRBV10-3 and TRBJ1-3; D may be TRBD1 (5 bases). Looked up from germline, CDR1 is ENHRY and CDR2 is SYGVKD. Trimming removed 3 bases at V and 4 bases at J, with 10 bases between. The CDR3 has 14 residues. CDR3 in amino acids: CAISDPGGGNTIYF. In DNA form, the CDR3 reads TGTGCCATCAGTGACCCCGGGGGGGGAAACACCATATATTTT.

This clone was observed a few times. The chain carries TRBV6-5 and TRBJ2-7; 8 bases agree with TRBD2. J was trimmed by 3 bases and V by 4 bases; bases with no gene match: 5. The CDR3 has 14 residues. CDR1 is MNHEY, CDR2 SVGAGI, per germline. CDR3 sequence (DNA): TGTGCCAGCAGTTTCTCGGGGGGGTACTACGAGCAGTACTTC. This codes for CASSFSGGYYEQYF.

The V call is TRBV5-1, the J call TRBJ2-7; D may be TRBD1 (7 bases). V lost 4 bases and J lost 4, with 18 bases in between. The CDR3 runs to 15 residues. CDR1 and CDR2 (germline): SGHRS, YFSETQ. The DNA for the CDR3 is TGCGCCAGCAGCAGGCCCGAGACAGGGACTTACGAGCAGTACTTC. Translating gives CASSRPETGTYEQYF.

The chain carries TRBV2 and TRBJ2-7; no firm D call. The CDR3 runs 11 residues. The V end was cut by 5 bases, the J end by 3 bases, with 5 bases between. Germline V gives CDR1 SNHLY, CDR2 FYNNEI. The CDR3 sequence: CASSFDYEQYF. CDR3 nucleotide sequence: TGTGCCAGCAGTTTTGACTACGAGCAGTACTTC.

The chain uses TRBV19 and TRBJ2-1; TRBD1 or TRBD2 may be the D gene (5 bases each). CDR1 and CDR2 from the germline V gene are LNHDA and SQIVND (reference sequence). The CDR3 extends over 16 amino acids. V lost 6 bases and J lost 2, with 17 bases in between. The CDR3 spells CASSTRNKGPYNEQFF. CDR3 DNA: TGTGCCAGTAGCACACGTAATAAGGGACCCTACAATGAGCAGTTCTTC.

The genes are TRBV6-5 and TRBJ2-7; D is ambiguous. Germline-derived CDR1 and CDR2 are MNHEY and SVGAGI. This CDR3 has 14 amino acids. V lost 6 bases, J lost 2 bases, and 14 bases lay in between. CDR3 residues: CASSRNRVPYEQYF. In nucleotides, the CDR3 is TGTGCCAGCAGCCGAAACCGGGTACCCTACGAGCAGTACTTC.

This chain joins TRBV6-5 and TRBJ1-2, with D possibly matching TRBD1 (6 bases). Germline loops: CDR1 MNHEY, CDR2 SVGAGI. The CDR3 totals 14 residues. V was cut by 6 bases and J by 6 bases, with 17 bases left in between. The CDR3, as DNA: TGTGCCAGCAGGTCTACAGGGCCAGAAAATGGCTACACCTTC. Its translation is CASRSTGPENGYTF.

V usage is TRBV19 and J usage is TRBJ2-2; 8 nucleotides line up with TRBD2. The CDR3 is made up of 15 amino acids. V gave up 8 bases and J gave up 6 bases; unmatched junction bases: 11. CDR1 LNHDA and CDR2 SQIVND come from the germline V gene (reference sequence). The CDR3 nucleotides are TGTGCCAGTTTTCCGGGAGGGCCGGTCGCCGGGGAGCTGTTTTTT. Translation: CASFPGGPVAGELFF.

This rearrangement joins TRBV11-2 to TRBJ1-1, with D tentatively TRBD1 (5 bases). The CDR3 spans 15 residues. Germline V gives CDR1 SGHAT, CDR2 FQNNGV. The V end lost 4 bases, the J end lost 4 bases, and 16 bases lay between the germline ends. CDR3 protein: CASSSYEGTGTEAFF. The CDR3 region has the DNA TGTGCCAGCAGCTCATACGAGGGGACCGGCACTGAAGCTTTCTTT.

The chain uses TRBV6-6 and TRBJ2-5; D remains ambiguous. This CDR3 is built from 11 residues. Trimming stripped 6 bases from V and 1 base from J, with 3 bases between. The germline V gene encodes CDR1 MNHNY and CDR2 SVGAGI (reference sequence). CDR3 sequence (DNA): TGTGCCAGCAGCGTCCAAGAGACCCAGTACTTC. This translates into CASSVQETQYF.

The genes are TRBV7-2 and TRBJ2-3; 7 bases are shared with TRBD1. The CDR3 contains 15 residues. Germline V gene lookup returns CDR1 SGHTA and CDR2 FQGNSA. Trimming at V came to 5 bases and at J to 0 bases, leaving 5 bases not matched to a gene. The CDR3, as DNA: TGTGCCAGCAGCCCGAACAGGGGAAGCACAGATACGCAGTATTTT. Translating gives CASSPNRGSTDTQYF.

The chain employs TRBV29-1 and TRBJ2-5; D is undetermined. V was pared by 5 bases and J by 0 bases, with 22 bases between. The germline V gene encodes CDR1 SQVTM and CDR2 ANQGSEA. The CDR3 runs to 17 residues. CDR3 residues: CSVKNNMLGRYQETQYF. The CDR3 bases are TGCAGCGTTAAAAATAATATGCTCGGACGGTACCAAGAGACCCAGTACTTC.

About this clone itself: A junction end diverges from the germline sequence, so it may reflect a read error. V and J are TRBV7-6 and TRBJ2-1; the D is unclear. Germline V gene sequence: CDR1 SGHVS, CDR2 FNYEAQ. The CDR3 extends over 14 amino acids. The CDR3 loop is CASSLAPDPSEQFF. The CDR3 DNA reads as TGTGCCAGCAGTTTAGCCCCAGATCCGAGTGAGCAGTTCTTC.

The chain couples TRBV7-9 to TRBJ1-4; D gene unclear. In germline, CDR1 is SEHNR, CDR2 FQNEAQ (reference sequence). The CDR3 extends over 12 amino acids. The ends were cut back, 2 bases at V and 4 bases at J, with 2 bases in the middle. CDR3 protein: CASSLINEKLFF. The CDR3 bases are TGTGCCAGCAGCTTAATTAATGAAAAACTGTTTTTT. Using reference TRBV7-9 and TRBJ1-4 for the parts outside the CDR3, the full variable domain is DTGVSQNPRHKITKRGQNVTFRCDPISEHNRLYWYRQTLGQGPEFLTYFQNEAQLEKSRLLSDRFSAERPKGSFSTLEIQRTEQGDSAMYLCASSLINEKLFFGSGTQLSVL.

V is TRBV27 and J is TRBJ1-6; no definite D call. V was cut by 4 bases and J by 4 bases, with 2 bases left in between. Germline V gene sequence: CDR1 MNHEY, CDR2 SMNVEV (reference sequence). CDR3 length equals 12 residues. The CDR3 loop is CASSSYNSPLHF. In DNA, the CDR3 is TGTGCCAGCAGTTCATATAATTCACCCCTCCACTTT.

V usage is TRBV7-2 and J usage is TRBJ1-4; D gene ambiguous. Germline V gives CDR1 SGHTA, CDR2 FQGNSA. There are 14 residues in the CDR3. With 3 bases removed from V and 4 bases from J, the gap between germline ends came to 9 bases. Here the CDR3 reads CASSFYGDNEKLFF. As DNA, the CDR3 is TGTGCCAGCAGCTTCTATGGGGATAATGAAAAACTGTTTTTT.

This chain uses TRBV7-9 with TRBJ2-6; D is uncertain. Trimming removed 5 bases at V and 0 bases at J, with 17 bases between. The CDR3 has 18 amino acids. Looked up from germline, CDR1 is SEHNR and CDR2 is FQNEAQ (reference sequence). Written as DNA, the CDR3 is TGTGCCAGCAGCCCTATGCGCAGGTTCTCCTCTGGGGCCAACGTCCTGACTTTC. It is translated as CASSPMRRFSSGANVLTF.

The chain links TRBV5-4 to TRBJ2-3; D is undetermined. Germline CDR1 and CDR2: SGHNT and YYREEE (reference sequence). This CDR3 comprises 12 residues. Trimming removed 3 bases from V and 4 bases from J, with 6 bases in between. The CDR3 is CASSYPADTQYF. The CDR3 coding sequence is TGTGCCAGCAGCTATCCAGCAGATACGCAGTATTTT.

The J gene is TRBJ2-6, the V gene TRBV5-1; D ambiguous. This CDR3 is built from 16 residues. The V end was cut by 0 bases, the J end by 0 bases, with 7 bases between. CDR1 and CDR2 (germline): SGHRS, YFSETQ. CDR3 sequence reads: CASSLVASSGANVLTF. CDR3 in DNA: TGCGCCAGCAGCTTGGTTGCCAGCTCTGGGGCCAACGTCCTGACTTTC.

The chain couples TRBV7-2 to TRBJ1-5; D is ambiguous. The ends were cut back, 1 base at V and 3 bases at J, with 7 bases in the middle. CDR1 is SGHTA, CDR2 FQGNSA, per germline. The CDR3 loop spans 14 amino acids. The CDR3 DNA reads TGTGCCAGCAGCTTAGACCCGAACAATCAGCCCCAGCATTTT. It yields the protein CASSLDPNNQPQHF.